These T cell receptor beta chains were read from a single sample in a study of post-analysis software for immune sequencing data. TCRdb re-called the PCR reads through MiXCR, storing one row per CDR3 protein. The repertoire has about 430,000 distinct CDR3 sequences, 30% to 40% of them found once; the top ten carry less than 8%. The sequenced sample was blood. These receptors were taken from a girl aged 2-10 years with multiple sclerosis. Each CDR3 is given with its conserved first and last residue. D genes are given only for firm matches. The size of a clone is reported for some rows only, either as once, few or many, or as a class for expanded clones.

v_call: TRBV7-2; j_call: TRBJ2-7; clone_size: .; d_call: TRBD1; cdr3_aa: CASSFYLGQGYEQYF; cdr3_nt: TGTGCCAGCAGCTTCTATCTCGGACAGGGATACGAGCAGTACTTC
v_call: TRBV5-1; j_call: TRBJ2-7; clone_size: once; d_call: TRBD1; cdr3_aa: CASSGGQGGIIYYEQYF; cdr3_nt: TGCGCCAGCAGCGGCGGACAGGGGGGTATAATTTACTACGAGCAGTACTTC
v_call: TRBV18; j_call: TRBJ2-5; clone_size: .; d_call: TRBD1; cdr3_aa: CASGGQGAGNEQYF; cdr3_nt: TGTGCCAGCGGCGGACAGGGGGCTGGTAATGAGCAGTACTTC
v_call: TRBV7-3; j_call: TRBJ2-1; clone_size: .; d_call: TRBD2; cdr3_aa: CASSLGGSGDNEQFF; cdr3_nt: TGTGCCAGCAGCTTGGGCGGGAGTGGAGACAATGAGCAGTTCTTC
v_call: TRBV13; j_call: TRBJ1-1; clone_size: .; d_call: .; cdr3_aa: CASSLAGTGGYGTEAFF; cdr3_nt: TGTGCCAGCAGCTTAGCTGGGACCGGGGGGTACGGCACTGAAGCTTTCTTT
v_call: TRBV6-2/TRBV6-3; j_call: TRBJ2-1; clone_size: .; d_call: .; cdr3_aa: CASSLLEYEQFF; cdr3_nt: TGTGCCAGCAGCTTACTAGAGTATGAGCAGTTCTTC
v_call: TRBV12-3/TRBV12-4; j_call: TRBJ1-1; clone_size: .; d_call: .; cdr3_aa: CASISAPGAFF; cdr3_nt: TGTGCCAGCATTTCGGCCCCCGGGGCTTTCTTT
v_call: TRBV20-1; j_call: TRBJ2-7; clone_size: few; d_call: .; cdr3_aa: CSADRRYEQYF; cdr3_nt: TGCAGTGCTGACCGTAGGTACGAGCAGTACTTC
v_call: TRBV5-6; j_call: TRBJ2-1; clone_size: once; d_call: .; cdr3_aa: CASSLARYGEQFF; cdr3_nt: TGTGCCAGCAGCTTGGCCCGGTACGGAGAGCAGTTCTTC
v_call: TRBV5-6; j_call: TRBJ2-7; clone_size: .; d_call: TRBD1; cdr3_aa: CASSFRGQIYEQYF; cdr3_nt: TGTGCCAGCAGCTTTAGGGGACAGATCTACGAGCAGTACTTC
v_call: TRBV7-2; j_call: TRBJ1-6; clone_size: .; d_call: TRBD1; cdr3_aa: CASSDRDRGHSPLHF; cdr3_nt: TGTGCCAGCAGCGACCGGGACAGGGGGCATTCACCCCTCCACTTT
v_call: TRBV29-1; j_call: TRBJ1-1; clone_size: few; d_call: .; cdr3_aa: CSVAVWEANTEAFF; cdr3_nt: TGCAGCGTTGCCGTTTGGGAGGCGAACACTGAAGCTTTCTTT
v_call: TRBV9; j_call: TRBJ2-1; clone_size: .; d_call: TRBD1; cdr3_aa: CASSGTGKGNEQFF; cdr3_nt: TGTGCCAGCAGCGGGACAGGAAAGGGCAATGAGCAGTTCTTC
v_call: TRBV6-6; j_call: TRBJ2-5; clone_size: few; d_call: .; cdr3_aa: CASSSRRETQYF; cdr3_nt: TGTGCCAGCAGTTCCCGGAGGGAGACCCAGTACTTC
v_call: TRBV28; j_call: TRBJ2-3; clone_size: few; d_call: .; cdr3_aa: CASSPWDLSPDTQYF; cdr3_nt: TGTGCCAGCAGTCCCTGGGACCTTTCCCCAGATACGCAGTATTTT
v_call: TRBV9; j_call: TRBJ1-2; clone_size: .; d_call: .; cdr3_aa: CASSALDIYGYTF; cdr3_nt: TGTGCCAGCAGCGCGTTGGACATCTATGGCTACACCTTC
v_call: TRBV27; j_call: TRBJ2-7; clone_size: few; d_call: .; cdr3_aa: CASSLGRVSYEQYF; cdr3_nt: TGTGCCAGCAGTTTAGGAAGGGTCTCCTACGAGCAGTACTTC
v_call: TRBV7-2; j_call: TRBJ2-5; clone_size: few; d_call: TRBD2; cdr3_aa: CASSLTFRLAGASETQYF; cdr3_nt: TGTGCCAGCAGCTTAACTTTTCGACTAGCGGGAGCGTCAGAGACCCAGTACTTC
v_call: TRBV20-1; j_call: TRBJ2-3; clone_size: .; d_call: .; cdr3_aa: CSARTGSPTDTQYF; cdr3_nt: TGCAGTGCTAGGACCGGGAGCCCCACAGATACGCAGTATTTT
v_call: TRBV5-6; j_call: TRBJ2-7; clone_size: .; d_call: .; cdr3_aa: CASSDLRDLYEQYF; cdr3_nt: TGTGCCAGCAGCGATCTCCGGGACCTCTACGAGCAGTACTTC
v_call: TRBV11-2; j_call: TRBJ2-5; clone_size: .; d_call: TRBD2; cdr3_aa: CASSLDLGRALQETQYF; cdr3_nt: TGTGCCAGCAGCTTAGATCTAGGGAGGGCACTTCAAGAGACCCAGTACTTC
v_call: TRBV27; j_call: TRBJ2-1; clone_size: .; d_call: TRBD2; cdr3_aa: CASRPGGGSYNEQFF; cdr3_nt: TGTGCCAGCAGACCCGGGGGGGGCTCCTACAATGAGCAGTTCTTC
v_call: TRBV28; j_call: TRBJ2-7; clone_size: few; d_call: .; cdr3_aa: CASSPIGQSSYEQYF; cdr3_nt: TGTGCCAGCAGCCCTATCGGACAGTCCTCCTACGAGCAGTACTTC
v_call: TRBV11-2; j_call: TRBJ1-3; clone_size: .; d_call: .; cdr3_aa: CASSLAGGWGNTIYF; cdr3_nt: TGTGCCAGCAGCTTAGCGGGAGGCTGGGGAAACACCATATATTTT
v_call: TRBV6-6; j_call: TRBJ2-6; clone_size: .; d_call: .; cdr3_aa: CASTGGSSGANVRTF; cdr3_nt: TGTGCCAGCACGGGCGGAAGCTCTGGGGCCAACGTCCGGACTTTC
v_call: TRBV28; j_call: TRBJ1-5; clone_size: .; d_call: TRBD1; cdr3_aa: CASSRQGAVSGINQPQHF; cdr3_nt: TGTGCCAGCAGTAGACAGGGGGCGGTTTCCGGAATCAATCAGCCCCAGCATTTT
v_call: TRBV6-2/TRBV6-3; j_call: TRBJ1-5; clone_size: many; d_call: TRBD1; cdr3_aa: CASSPFPGQGIWQPQHF; cdr3_nt: TGTGCCAGCAGCCCTTTCCCAGGACAGGGCATTTGGCAGCCCCAGCATTTT
v_call: TRBV5-1; j_call: TRBJ2-1; clone_size: .; d_call: TRBD2; cdr3_aa: CASSPRLASYNEQFF; cdr3_nt: TGCGCCAGCAGCCCGAGACTAGCTTCCTACAATGAGCAGTTCTTC
v_call: TRBV9; j_call: TRBJ2-5; clone_size: few; d_call: TRBD1; cdr3_aa: CASGQGAGETQYF; cdr3_nt: TGTGCCAGCGGACAGGGGGCAGGAGAGACCCAGTACTTC
v_call: TRBV2; j_call: TRBJ1-2; clone_size: .; d_call: .; cdr3_aa: CASSEGNRRGYTF; cdr3_nt: TGTGCCAGCAGTGAAGGGAACAGGAGAGGCTACACCTTC
v_call: TRBV28; j_call: TRBJ1-2; clone_size: few; d_call: .; cdr3_aa: CASSLSAGMRGYTF; cdr3_nt: TGTGCCAGCAGTTTATCGGCAGGGATGCGGGGCTACACCTTC
v_call: TRBV5-1; j_call: TRBJ1-2; clone_size: .; d_call: .; cdr3_aa: CASSLGVQNGYTF; cdr3_nt: TGCGCCAGCAGCTTGGGGGTCCAGAATGGCTACACCTTC
v_call: TRBV6-5; j_call: TRBJ2-7; clone_size: .; d_call: .; cdr3_aa: CASRLTGVYEQYF; cdr3_nt: TGTGCCAGCAGGCTAACAGGAGTTTACGAGCAGTACTTC
v_call: TRBV5-5; j_call: TRBJ2-1; clone_size: .; d_call: .; cdr3_aa: CAGSKSIGAQIYNEQFF; cdr3_nt: TGTGCCGGCAGCAAGTCTATCGGGGCCCAAATATACAATGAGCAGTTCTTC
v_call: TRBV7-3; j_call: TRBJ2-1; clone_size: .; d_call: .; cdr3_aa: CASSFETPYNEQFF; cdr3_nt: TGTGCCAGCAGCTTCGAGACCCCCTACAATGAGCAGTTCTTC
v_call: TRBV12-3/TRBV12-4; j_call: TRBJ2-4; clone_size: few; d_call: TRBD2; cdr3_aa: CASTEWTSGRAGQYF; cdr3_nt: TGTGCCAGCACCGAATGGACTAGCGGGAGGGCCGGGCAGTACTTC
v_call: TRBV6-5; j_call: TRBJ1-1; clone_size: .; d_call: .; cdr3_aa: CASSYSGDVGTEAFF; cdr3_nt: TGTGCCAGCAGTTACTCGGGGGATGTGGGCACTGAAGCTTTCTTT
v_call: TRBV12-3/TRBV12-4; j_call: TRBJ2-1; clone_size: .; d_call: .; cdr3_aa: CASSPIARVWNEQFF; cdr3_nt: TGTGCCAGCAGCCCCATAGCGAGAGTTTGGAATGAGCAGTTCTTC
v_call: TRBV20-1; j_call: TRBJ2-7; clone_size: .; d_call: .; cdr3_aa: CSARDLNYEQYF; cdr3_nt: TGCAGTGCTAGAGATTTAAACTACGAGCAGTACTTC
v_call: TRBV5-6; j_call: TRBJ2-7; clone_size: few; d_call: TRBD1; cdr3_aa: CASSLTGARNEQYF; cdr3_nt: TGTGCCAGCAGCTTGACAGGGGCCCGCAACGAGCAGTACTTC
v_call: TRBV6-5; j_call: TRBJ2-7; clone_size: few; d_call: .; cdr3_aa: CASSSYRGGRGPVYEQYF; cdr3_nt: TGTGCCAGCAGTTCCTATCGGGGTGGCAGGGGCCCAGTCTACGAGCAGTACTTC